The 18 T cell receptor beta chains in this list originate from one sample, sequenced in a study of cytomegalovirus exposure and HLA in healthy donors. PCR was performed using 60 Vbeta and 13 Jbeta primers. Repertoires were generated with immunoSEQ multiplex PCR, while TCRdb's copy carries only in-frame clones and drops some. The sample holds about 130,000 clones, about 72% seen once. Sample: PBMCs. The receptors originated from a man aged 30 to 39 in good health and CMV-seropositive.

This chain connects TRBV7-2 to TRBJ2-3, with 9 bases that match TRBD2. The V gene's germline CDR1 is SGHTA and CDR2 FQGNSA. This CDR3 is built from 16 residues. The J segment lost 0 bases and the V segment lost 5 bases, leaving 6 bases of the junction unmatched. CDR3 DNA: TGTGCCAGCAGCACTGGGACTAGCCGTAGCACAGATACGCAGTATTTT. Protein: CASSTGTSRSTDTQYF.

This clone was counted between two and nine times. The rearrangement uses TRBV7-8 and TRBJ1-3; TRBD1 matches 7 bases. Losses at the gene ends were 5 bases for V and 5 bases for J; bases not matched to a gene: 6. CDR1 SGHVS and CDR2 FQNEAQ come from the germline V gene. This CDR3 has 14 amino acids. CDR3 sequence (DNA): TGTGCCAGCAGCCCGCGACAGGGAAGAAACACCATATATTTT. It translates to CASSPRQGRNTIYF.

The V gene is TRBV5-4, the J gene TRBJ1-5, with 9 bases that match TRBD1. Trimming cost V 4 bases and J 6 bases; bases outside gene matches: 11. The CDR3 extends over 16 amino acids. Germline CDR1 and CDR2: SGHNT and YYREEE (reference sequence). This CDR3 reads CASSQGGDRDPQPQHF. CDR3 in DNA: TGTGCCAGCAGCCAAGGGGGGGACAGGGATCCTCAGCCCCAGCATTTT.

This chain links TRBV23-1 with TRBJ1-3; 12 bases align to TRBD1. TRBV23-1 is an ORF, with its function uncertain. The J segment lost 4 bases and the V segment lost 3 bases, leaving 4 bases of the junction unmatched. CDR3 length equals 16 residues. The CDR3 here is CASSHLGQGAGNTIYF. The CDR3 DNA follows: TGCGCCAGCAGTCACCTGGGACAGGGGGCCGGAAACACCATATATTTT.

The chain couples TRBV14 to TRBJ2-2; D is uncertain. V lost 2 bases to trimming and J lost 1 base, with 5 bases between them. The germline V gene has CDR1 SGHDN and CDR2 FVKESK. CDR3 size: 14 residues. CDR3 DNA: TGTGCCAGCAGCCAACAGGTGAACACCGGGGAGCTGTTTTTT. Translated: CASSQQVNTGELFF.

The V and J genes are TRBV7-9 and TRBJ2-5; TRBD1 agrees at 7 bases. Germline CDR1 reads SEHNR; CDR2 reads FQNEAQ (reference sequence). The V and J ends lost 4 bases and 7 bases, in that order; junction bases with no gene match: 6. The CDR3 has 13 amino acids. The CDR3 spells CASSSDRSGTQYF. Here the CDR3 DNA reads TGTGCCAGCAGCTCGGACAGGTCGGGGACCCAGTACTTC.

Concerning this clone itself: Other nucleotide sequences from this sample produce the same CDR3. This chain joins TRBV6-5 and TRBJ1-5; 8 positions agree with TRBD1. The V gene end was trimmed by 6 bases and the J gene end by 3 bases; junction bases not matched to a gene: 7. CDR1 is MNHEY and CDR2 is SVGAGI in the germline V gene. CDR3 size: 15 residues. This CDR3 reads CASSGQGFVNQPQHF. CDR3 DNA sequence: TGTGCCAGCAGCGGACAGGGATTCGTCAATCAGCCCCAGCATTTT.

This CDR3 reads CASSLTRQGPQYF. The CDR3 region has the DNA TGTGCCAGCAGCTTGACGAGACAGGGGCCGCAGTACTTC. J is TRBJ2-7 and V is TRBV5-4; TRBD1 agrees at 8 bases. In germline, CDR1 is SGHNT, CDR2 YYREEE (reference sequence). V trimming: 1 base; J trimming: 9 bases; junction bases outside the gene matches: 6. The CDR3 has 13 residues.

This clone was detected a few times. The chain joins TRBV7-3 to TRBJ2-2; possible D gene TRBD2, 7 bases. The CDR3 is made up of 15 amino acids. V was clipped by 2 bases and J by 6 bases, with 13 bases between them. Per the germline V gene, CDR1 is SGHTA and CDR2 is FQGTGA. The CDR3 DNA follows: TGTGCCAGCAGCTTAGTAGGGGGGGAGTCCGGGGAGCTGTTTTTT. The encoded protein is CASSLVGGESGELFF. The full variable domain, its missing parts supplied by reference TRBV7-3 and TRBJ2-2, is GAGVSQTPSNKVTEKGKYVELRCDPISGHTALYWYRQSLGQGPEFLIYFQGTGAADDSGLPNDRFFAVRPEGSVSTLKIQRTERGDSAVYLCASSLVGGESGELFFGEGSRLTVL.

This clone was seen only once. J is TRBJ2-5 and V is TRBV10-2; D is perhaps TRBD1 (6 bases). With 1 base removed from V and 4 bases from J, the gap between germline ends came to 13 bases. The germline V gene encodes CDR1 WSHSY and CDR2 SAAADI. This CDR3 region has 15 residues. In DNA, the CDR3 is TGCGCCAGCAGTGAGTGGCAGGGGTGGGGAGAGACCCAGTACTTC. Its translation is CASSEWQGWGETQYF.

This clone was picked up a small number of times. The chain carries TRBV12-5 and TRBJ1-6; D might be TRBD1 (5 bases). Between the trimmed V and J ends, which lost 7 bases and 2 bases, there was a span of 21 bases. The germline V gene has CDR1 LGHNT and CDR2 FRNRAP. The CDR3 runs to 18 residues. The DNA for the CDR3 is TGTGCTAGTGATAAGGGGTTGGCCGAAAAAACCTATAATTCACCCCTCCACTTT. Amino acids: CASDKGLAEKTYNSPLHF.

The rearrangement joins TRBV15 to TRBJ2-7; D is undetermined. V lost 1 base and J lost 6, with 4 bases in between. Germline CDR1 and CDR2: LNHNV and YYDKDF (reference sequence). The CDR3 loop spans 11 amino acids. CDR3 protein: CATSRGGEQYF. In DNA, the CDR3 is TGTGCCACCAGCAGAGGAGGCGAGCAGTACTTC.

This chain links TRBV28 with TRBJ2-7, with 8 bases identical to TRBD2. The CDR3 has 11 residues. Germline values: CDR1 MDHEN, CDR2 SYDVKM. This CDR3 is CASGSPYEQYF. In DNA form, the CDR3 reads TGTGCAAGCGGGAGCCCCTACGAGCAGTACTTC.

The chain employs TRBV6-6 and TRBJ1-1; weak D call: TRBD1 (6 bases). V lost 6 bases, J lost 3 bases, and 17 bases lay in between. The CDR3 is 15 residues long. Germline V gene data show CDR1 as MNHNY and CDR2 as SVGAGI (reference sequence). The CDR3 DNA follows: TGTGCCAGCAGCAGACAGGCGGTAGGTTACACTGAAGCTTTCTTT. It encodes CASSRQAVGYTEAFF.

The V gene is TRBV9, the J gene TRBJ2-5; TRBD1 matches at 11 bases. In germline, CDR1 is SGDLS, CDR2 YYNGEE. V trimming: 3 bases; J trimming: 5 bases; junction bases outside the gene matches: 6. CDR3 length equals 15 residues. Here the CDR3 DNA reads TGTGCCAGCAGCGCGTGGGGACAGGGGGTGGAGACCCAGTACTTC. Translating gives CASSAWGQGVETQYF.

V is TRBV5-1 and J is TRBJ2-7; 8 bases fit TRBD2. Per germline, CDR1 SGHRS and CDR2 YFSETQ. CDR3 length equals 15 residues. The J segment lost 5 bases and the V segment lost 4 bases, leaving 11 bases of the junction unmatched. The CDR3 region has the DNA TGCGCCAGCAGCCCCGGAAGCGGGAGACGCAACGAGCAGTACTTC. It specifies CASSPGSGRRNEQYF.

A few counts support this clone. This chain links TRBV5-5 with TRBJ1-5, with a possible D match to TRBD1 (5 bases). V dropped 4 bases and J dropped 7 bases, with 15 bases sitting between them. The germline gives CDR1 SGHKS, CDR2 YYEKEE (reference sequence). The length of the CDR3 is 14 residues. The CDR3: CASSRSFRGQPQHF. In DNA, the CDR3 is TGTGCCAGCAGCCGATCCTTTCGGGGGCAGCCCCAGCATTTT.

This clone was recorded a few times. The chain uses TRBV29-1 and TRBJ2-4; D unresolved. Trimming removed 4 bases from V and 6 bases from J, with 13 bases in between. The CDR3 contains 13 residues. Germline V gene data show CDR1 as SQVTM and CDR2 as ANQGSEA. CDR3 coding DNA: TGCAGCGTTGTAAGCCAGGTGGGAAACATTCAGTACTTC. Translated, it gives CSVVSQVGNIQYF.